One and the same sample provided the 9 T cell receptor beta chains below, sequenced in a study of shared clonotypes between healthy human individuals. Generated by immunoSEQ multiplex PCR, the TCRdb table keeps only in-frame clones and is missing some. The table has roughly 660,000 clones, roughly 87% seen once. The sequenced sample consisted of memory CD8+ T cells from PBMCs. Subset denoted: CD45RO+ cells pooled with CCR7-negative TemRA cells. These receptors originate from a man between 18 and 35 years old in good health. Some clones in this sample may be carry-over from other donors' samples.

Of note for this clone: This sample includes further DNA sequences coding for the same CDR3. The CDR3 sequence is CASSLVGTGSYEQYF. The CDR3 DNA is TGTGCCAGCAGCTTAGTAGGGACAGGCTCCTACGAGCAGTACTTC. The genes are TRBV7-9 and TRBJ2-7, with 8 bases identical to TRBD1. Germline V gene sequence: CDR1 SEHNR, CDR2 FQNEAQ (reference sequence). The CDR3 spans 15 residues. V lost 1 base and J lost 0; bases outside the gene matches: 2.

The J gene is TRBJ2-7, the V gene TRBV28; 10 nucleotides align to TRBD1. Germline V gene lookup returns CDR1 MDHEN and CDR2 SYDVKM. This CDR3 is built from 17 residues. The J segment lost 4 bases and the V segment lost 7 bases, leaving 16 bases of the junction unmatched. The CDR3 DNA sequence: TGTGCCAGCACCTACTCATTTCGACAGGGGGCCATTTACGAGCAGTACTTC. Protein: CASTYSFRQGAIYEQYF.

The rearrangement links TRBV13 to TRBJ2-7, with 9 bases lining up with TRBD2. V trimming: 3 bases; J trimming: 4 bases; junction bases outside the gene matches: 4. The CDR3 is made up of 14 amino acids. Germline V gene sequence: CDR1 PRHDT, CDR2 FYEKMQ (reference sequence). For the CDR3, the DNA is TGTGCCAGCAGCTTCTTTACTAGCGGGTACGAGCAGTACTTC. This encodes CASSFFTSGYEQYF.

V and J are TRBV9 and TRBJ2-2; no definite D call. The V end was cut by 4 bases, the J end by 0 bases, with 13 bases between. The CDR3 has 16 amino acids. The germline V gene encodes CDR1 SGDLS and CDR2 YYNGEE. The CDR3 reads CASSPNYRSNTGELFF. The DNA of the CDR3 is TGTGCCAGCAGCCCTAACTATAGGTCGAACACCGGGGAGCTGTTTTTT.

About this clone itself: The sample holds other DNA sequences that translate to the same CDR3. The rearrangement links TRBV7-9 to TRBJ2-7; TRBD1 might be the D (6 bases). This CDR3 has 13 residues. Trimming left V 2 bases short and J 3 bases short, with 8 bases between. Germline values: CDR1 SEHNR, CDR2 FQNEAQ (reference sequence). CDR3 loop: CASSLPTGYEQYF. DNA for the CDR3: TGTGCCAGCAGCTTACCGACAGGCTACGAGCAGTACTTC.

Points on this clone: The sample carries other DNA sequences with the same CDR3. V usage is TRBV14 and J usage is TRBJ2-1; a possible D gene is TRBD1 (6 bases). The germline V and J ends were trimmed by 1 base and 3 bases, with 10 bases remaining between them. This CDR3 region has 15 residues. CDR1 is SGHDN, CDR2 FVKESK, per germline. CDR3: CASSQGGTHYNEQFF. CDR3 sequence (DNA): TGTGCCAGCAGCCAAGGGGGGACACACTACAATGAGCAGTTCTTC.

The CDR3 bases are TGTGCCAGCAGCTTAACTATGTGCGGGGGACAGGGTAACTCCTACGAGCAGTACTTC. Its protein product is CASSLTMCGGQGNSYEQYF. The chain employs TRBV7-3 and TRBJ2-7, with TRBD1 matching over 9 bases. CDR1 is SGHTA and CDR2 is FQGTGA in the germline V gene. With V trimmed by 0 bases and J by 0 bases, 12 bases remained unmatched. CDR3 length: 19 residues.

V gene TRBV4-1 combines with J gene TRBJ2-5; D gene uncertain. The J call may be incorrect, as the DNA end agrees better with TRBJ2-7. Germline CDR1 is MGHRA and CDR2 is YSYEKL. The CDR3 has 15 residues. This CDR3 is CASSQIEDLSYEQYF. Written as DNA, the CDR3 is TGCGCCAGCAGCCAAATCGAGGACCTCTCCTACGAGCAGTACTTC.

The chain carries TRBV7-9 and TRBJ2-5, with D uncertain. Germline V lookup: CDR1 SEHNR, CDR2 FQNEAQ (reference sequence). V dropped 5 bases and J dropped 5 bases, with 9 bases sitting between them. The CDR3 length is 12 residues. CDR3: CASSPLGETQYF. CDR3 in DNA: TGTGCCAGCAGCCCCCTTGGCGAGACCCAGTACTTC.